The 3 T cell receptor beta chains below come from one sample, sequenced in a study of early T cells in non-severe SARS-CoV-2 infection. TCRdb recomputed calls from the 5' RACE reads with MiXCR, one row per CDR3 protein. The table includes 50,000 or so distinct CDR3 sequences, roughly 13% detected once. Sequenced input: whole blood. All receptors come from an adult who was a healthcare worker with PCR-confirmed SARS-CoV-2 infection or an uninfected control (not recorded which).

The table lists this clonotype with many counts. The chain joins TRBV12-3 or TRBV12-4 to TRBJ1-1; D is possibly TRBD1 (5 bases). V was clipped by 7 bases and J by 5 bases, with 20 bases between them. The CDR3 consists of 15 residues. This chain's CDR3 is CASTRKGTAVTEAFF. The CDR3, as DNA: TGTGCCAGCACCCGAAAAGGGACCGCGGTGACTGAAGCTTTCTTT.

This clonotype showed up many times. The chain links TRBV28 to TRBJ2-7, with 10 bases that match TRBD1. The germline CDR1 and CDR2 sequences are MDHEN and SYDVKM. Unmatched junction bases numbered 4, after V lost 2 bases and J lost 3 bases. The CDR3 is made up of 15 amino acids. The CDR3 nucleotides read TGTGCCAGCAGTTTAATAGGGACAGGGGACTACGAGCAGTACTTC. Protein: CASSLIGTGDYEQYF. The full variable domain, its missing parts supplied by reference TRBV28 and TRBJ2-7, is DVKVTQSSRYLVKRTGEKVFLECVQDMDHENMFWYRQDPGLGLRLIYFSYDVKMKEKGDIPEGYSVSREKKERFSLILESASTNQTSMYLCASSLIGTGDYEQYFGPGTRLTVT.

This clonotype has just a few counts. The V and J genes are TRBV28 and TRBJ1-1, with D hard to call. V shed 7 bases and J shed 7 bases, with 10 bases lying between them. CDR3 length: 11 amino acids. CDR1 is MDHEN, CDR2 SYDVKM, per germline. In nucleotides, the CDR3 is TGTGCCAGCACCTCTTTAGGTGAAGCTTTCTTT. Protein product: CASTSLGEAFF.